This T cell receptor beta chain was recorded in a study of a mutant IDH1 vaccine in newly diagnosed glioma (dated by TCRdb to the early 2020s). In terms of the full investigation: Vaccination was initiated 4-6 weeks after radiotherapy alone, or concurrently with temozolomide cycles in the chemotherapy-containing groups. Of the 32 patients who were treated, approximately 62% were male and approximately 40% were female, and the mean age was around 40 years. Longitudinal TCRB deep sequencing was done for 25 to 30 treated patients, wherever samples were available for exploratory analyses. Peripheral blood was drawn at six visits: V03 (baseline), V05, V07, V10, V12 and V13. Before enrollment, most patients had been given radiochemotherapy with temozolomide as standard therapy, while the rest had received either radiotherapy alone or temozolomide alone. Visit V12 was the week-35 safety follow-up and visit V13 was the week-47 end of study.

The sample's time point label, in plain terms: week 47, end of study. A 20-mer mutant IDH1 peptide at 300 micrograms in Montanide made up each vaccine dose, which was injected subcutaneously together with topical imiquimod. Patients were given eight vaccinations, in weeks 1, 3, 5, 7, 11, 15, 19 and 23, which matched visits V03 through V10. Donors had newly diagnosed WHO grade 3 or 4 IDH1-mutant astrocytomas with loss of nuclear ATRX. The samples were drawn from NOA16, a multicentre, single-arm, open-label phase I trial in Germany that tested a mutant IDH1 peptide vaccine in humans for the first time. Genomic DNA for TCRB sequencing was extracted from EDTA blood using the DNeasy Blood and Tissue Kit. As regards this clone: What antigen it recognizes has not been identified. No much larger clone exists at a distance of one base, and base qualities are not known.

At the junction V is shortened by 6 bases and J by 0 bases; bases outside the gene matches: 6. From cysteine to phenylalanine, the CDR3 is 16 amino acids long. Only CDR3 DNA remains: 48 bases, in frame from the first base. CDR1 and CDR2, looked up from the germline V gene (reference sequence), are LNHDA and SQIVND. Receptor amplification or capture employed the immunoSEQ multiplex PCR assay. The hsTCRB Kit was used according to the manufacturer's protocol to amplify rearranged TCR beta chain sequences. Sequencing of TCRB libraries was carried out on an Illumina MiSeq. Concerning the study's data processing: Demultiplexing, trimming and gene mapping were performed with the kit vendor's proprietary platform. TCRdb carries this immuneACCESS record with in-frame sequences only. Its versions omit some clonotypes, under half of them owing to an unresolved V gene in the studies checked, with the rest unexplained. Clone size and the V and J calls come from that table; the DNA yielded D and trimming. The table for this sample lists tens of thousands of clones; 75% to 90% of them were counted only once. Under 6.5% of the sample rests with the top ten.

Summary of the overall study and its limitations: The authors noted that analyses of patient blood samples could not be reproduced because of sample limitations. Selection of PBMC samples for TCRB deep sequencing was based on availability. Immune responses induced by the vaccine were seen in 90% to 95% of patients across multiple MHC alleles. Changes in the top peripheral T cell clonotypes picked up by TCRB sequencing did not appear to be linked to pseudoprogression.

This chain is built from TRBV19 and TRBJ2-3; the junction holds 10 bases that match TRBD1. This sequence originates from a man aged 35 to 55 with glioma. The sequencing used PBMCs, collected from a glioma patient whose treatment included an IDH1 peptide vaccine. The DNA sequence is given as TGTGCCAGTAGGCCGACAGGGGGCAAAAGCACAGATACGCAGTATTTT. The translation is CASRPTGGKSTDTQYF.